The clone carrying this T cell receptor (beta chain) was counted many times. Trimming took off 3 bases at V and 7 bases at J, with 16 bases between the two ends. CDR1 MNHEY and CDR2 SVGEGT come from the germline V gene. The CDR3 has 15 residues. One entry per CDR3 protein results from TCRdb running MiXCR on the reads. The sample lists roughly 280,000 distinct CDR3 sequences, around 13% occurring once. The record originates from a study of T cell repertoires in cytomegalovirus infection. At the level of the study: Shared public TCR beta signatures pointed to both CMV infection and a matching HLA type.

The specimen sequenced was PBMCs. This sequence joins TRBV6-2 or TRBV6-3 and TRBJ2-1; D may be TRBD1 or TRBD2 (5 bases each). The receptor was isolated from a human donor in good health (CMV status not recorded). Some clones in this sample may be carry-over from other donors' samples. CDR3 in amino acids: CASSYSGARLNEQFF. DNA of the CDR3: TGTGCCAGCAGTTATTCCGGGGCCCGGTTGAATGAGCAGTTCTTC.